These 14 T cell receptor beta chains originate from one sample sequenced in a study of T cells after yellow fever vaccination. TCRdb re-analysed the 5' RACE reads in MiXCR, keeping a single row per CDR3 protein. The table lists hundreds of thousands of distinct CDR3 sequences, roughly an eighth of them singletons. The material sequenced was CD4+ T cells sorted from PBMCs, taken 15 days after the yellow fever booster vaccination. These receptors were obtained from a man between 18 and 35 years old who received the YFV17D yellow fever vaccine.

This clonotype has more than one count but fewer than ten. This rearrangement joins TRBV12-3 or TRBV12-4 to TRBJ2-4; TRBD2 matches at 7 bases. The CDR3 totals 16 residues. The ends lost 3 bases at V and 1 base at J; junction bases unmatched: 6. The CDR3 loop is CASSFMQAGAKNIQYF. The CDR3 DNA reads as TGTGCCAGCAGTTTCATGCAAGCGGGGGCCAAAAACATTCAGTACTTC.

The rearrangement uses TRBV10-3 and TRBJ1-1; 7 bases agree with TRBD1. Germline V gene sequence: CDR1 ENHRY, CDR2 SYGVKD. The V and J ends lost 4 bases and 0 bases, in that order; junction bases with no gene match: 11. The CDR3 is made up of 17 amino acids. This CDR3 is CAISGGQDWRMNTEAFF. CDR3 in DNA: TGTGCCATCAGTGGTGGACAGGATTGGAGGATGAACACTGAAGCTTTCTTT.

The rearrangement uses TRBV20-1 and TRBJ1-2; a possible D gene is TRBD1 (6 bases). The V and J ends lost 7 bases and 2 bases respectively, with 11 bases between them. This CDR3 contains 12 residues. Germline-derived CDR1 and CDR2 are DFQATT and SNEGSKA (reference sequence). In DNA form, the CDR3 reads TGCAGTGGCGTGGGGGCGAACTATGGCTACACCTTC. It specifies CSGVGANYGYTF.

This clonotype has just a few counts. J is TRBJ2-3 and V is TRBV5-1, with 9 positions matching TRBD2. The V gene end was trimmed by 0 bases and the J gene end by 0 bases; junction bases not matched to a gene: 5. Per the germline V gene, CDR1 is SGHRS and CDR2 is YFSETQ. This CDR3 spans 17 amino acids. The CDR3 region is CASSLGASGASTDTQYF. CDR3 coding DNA: TGCGCCAGCAGCTTGGGGGCTAGCGGGGCGAGCACAGATACGCAGTATTTT.

J is TRBJ1-4 and V is TRBV6-1; 8 nucleotides line up with TRBD1. Looked up from germline, CDR1 is MNHNS and CDR2 is SASEGT. The CDR3 consists of 16 residues. The V segment lost 0 bases and the J segment 7 bases; nucleotides outside the gene matches: 7. For the CDR3, the DNA is TGTGCCAGCAGTGAAGCGCTGGACAGGGCAGTTGAAAAACTGTTTTTT. Its protein product is CASSEALDRAVEKLFF.

A few counts support this clonotype. The V and J genes are TRBV7-9 and TRBJ1-6; weak D call: TRBD1 (6 bases). Trimming removed 5 bases at V and 15 bases at J, with 17 bases between. CDR1 and CDR2 from the germline V gene are SEHNR and FQNEAQ (reference sequence). This CDR3 is built from 13 residues. The CDR3 sequence is CASSDRSRSGLHF. CDR3 sequence (DNA): TGTGCCAGCAGCGACAGGAGCCGGTCGGGCCTCCACTTT. Together with reference TRBV7-9 and TRBJ1-6, the CDR3 gives the full variable domain: DTGVSQNPRHKITKRGQNVTFRCDPISEHNRLYWYRQTLGQGPEFLTYFQNEAQLEKSRLLSDRFSAERPKGSFSTLEIQRTEQGDSAMYLCASSDRSRSGLHFGNGTRLTVT.

This clonotype was seen only a few times. The chain employs TRBV6-2 or TRBV6-3 and TRBJ2-1; no reliable D call. Germline CDR1 reads MNHEY; CDR2 reads SVGEGT. The CDR3 covers 11 residues. The V end lost 8 bases, the J end lost 10 bases, and 12 bases lay between the germline ends. CDR3 sequence reads: CASQNSVEQFF. For the CDR3, the DNA is TGTGCCAGCCAAAATTCGGTCGAGCAGTTCTTC.

This clonotype was detected only a few times. The J gene is TRBJ2-2, the V gene TRBV7-6; TRBD2 aligns across 8 bases. The junction had 11 bases not matched to a gene; V was cut back by 1 base and J by 4 bases. Germline V gene lookup returns CDR1 SGHVS and CDR2 FNYEAQ. This CDR3 has 18 residues. CDR3 nucleotide sequence: TGTGCCAGCAGCTTAGAAAAGGCGGGGGGCCAGAGCACCGGGGAGCTGTTTTTT. Protein: CASSLEKAGGQSTGELFF.

The V gene is TRBV6-5, the J gene TRBJ2-3; D is uncertain. The V end lost 2 bases, the J end lost 3 bases, and 9 bases lay between the germline ends. Germline-derived CDR1 and CDR2 are MNHEY and SVGAGI. The CDR3 extends over 14 amino acids. Here the CDR3 DNA reads TGTGCCAGCAGTTACACGCTTCCGACAGATACGCAGTATTTT. Translating gives CASSYTLPTDTQYF.

The sample holds a few counts of this clonotype. J is TRBJ2-1 and V is TRBV5-4; D gene uncertain. V dropped 4 bases and J dropped 6 bases, with 14 bases sitting between them. CDR1 is SGHNT, CDR2 YYREEE, per germline (reference sequence). This CDR3 spans 14 amino acids. CDR3 in DNA: TGTGCCAGCAGCGGCTCGAACCGGGCCAATGAGCAGTTCTTC. It codes for CASSGSNRANEQFF.

V is TRBV12-3 or TRBV12-4 and J is TRBJ2-3, with TRBD2 identical over 7 bases. This CDR3 is built from 15 residues. Germline trimming cut 0 bases from V and 2 bases from J; bases unmatched to any gene: 2. CDR3 loop: CASSLAGGFTDTQYF. The CDR3 DNA reads TGTGCCAGCAGTTTAGCGGGGGGGTTCACAGATACGCAGTATTTT.

The gene calls are TRBV18 and TRBJ2-5; 8 bases are shared with TRBD2. The CDR3 consists of 13 residues. CDR1 and CDR2 from the germline V gene are KGHSH and LQKENI. Losses at the gene ends were 8 bases for V and 4 bases for J; bases not matched to a gene: 6. This CDR3 is CASRRGGRETQYF. CDR3 nucleotides: TGTGCCAGCCGCCGGGGGGGCCGAGAGACCCAGTACTTC.

This chain uses TRBV7-9 with TRBJ1-1; D is uncertain. Germline V CDR1 and CDR2: SEHNR, FQNEAQ (reference sequence). CDR3 length equals 12 residues. Trimming pared 4 bases from V and 6 bases from J, leaving 9 bases between. The DNA of the CDR3 is TGTGCCAGCAGCTCCACGGTCGCTGAAGCTTTCTTT. Amino acids: CASSSTVAEAFF.

This clonotype was counted a few times. The V and J genes are TRBV6-5 and TRBJ1-4; D perhaps matches TRBD1 (5 bases). Deletions cut 5 bases from V and 8 bases from J, with 18 bases between. CDR1 is MNHEY and CDR2 is SVGAGI in the germline V gene. The CDR3 runs 15 residues. The CDR3 sequence is CASSLDSGRSEKLFF. The CDR3 DNA is TGTGCCAGCAGTCTTGACAGTGGCCGGAGCGAAAAACTGTTTTTT.